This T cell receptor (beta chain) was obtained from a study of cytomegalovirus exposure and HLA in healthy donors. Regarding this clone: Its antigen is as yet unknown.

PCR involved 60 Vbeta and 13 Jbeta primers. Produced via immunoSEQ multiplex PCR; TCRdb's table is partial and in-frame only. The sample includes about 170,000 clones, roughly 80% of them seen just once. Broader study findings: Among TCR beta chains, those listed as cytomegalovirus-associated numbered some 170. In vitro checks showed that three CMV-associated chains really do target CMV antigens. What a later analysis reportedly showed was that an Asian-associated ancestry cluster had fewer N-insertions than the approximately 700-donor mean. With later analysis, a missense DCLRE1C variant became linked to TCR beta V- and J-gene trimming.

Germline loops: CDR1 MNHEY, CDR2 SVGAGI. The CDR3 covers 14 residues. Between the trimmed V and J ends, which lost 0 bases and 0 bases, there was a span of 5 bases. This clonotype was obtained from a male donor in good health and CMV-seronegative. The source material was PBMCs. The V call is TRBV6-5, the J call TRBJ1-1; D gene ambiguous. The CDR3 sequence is CASSYSSVNTEAFF. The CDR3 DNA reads TGTGCCAGCAGTTACTCTTCGGTGAACACTGAAGCTTTCTTT.